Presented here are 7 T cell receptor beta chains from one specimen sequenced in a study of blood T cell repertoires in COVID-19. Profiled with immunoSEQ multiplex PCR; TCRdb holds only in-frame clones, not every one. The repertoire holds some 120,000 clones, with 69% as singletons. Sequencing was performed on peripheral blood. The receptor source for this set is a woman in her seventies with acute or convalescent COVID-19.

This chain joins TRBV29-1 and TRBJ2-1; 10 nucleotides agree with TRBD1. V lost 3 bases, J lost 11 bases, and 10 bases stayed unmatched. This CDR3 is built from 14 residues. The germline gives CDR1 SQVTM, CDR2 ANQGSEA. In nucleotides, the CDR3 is TGCAGCGTTGAGACCGGGACAGGGGACGGTAAGCAGTTCTTC. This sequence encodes CSVETGTGDGKQFF.

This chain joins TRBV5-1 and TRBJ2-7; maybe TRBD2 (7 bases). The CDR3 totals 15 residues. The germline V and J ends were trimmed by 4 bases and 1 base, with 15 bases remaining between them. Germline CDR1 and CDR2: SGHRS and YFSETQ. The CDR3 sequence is CASSPRRGASYEQYF. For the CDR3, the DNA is TGCGCCAGCAGCCCCCGCCGGGGGGCTTCCTACGAGCAGTACTTC.

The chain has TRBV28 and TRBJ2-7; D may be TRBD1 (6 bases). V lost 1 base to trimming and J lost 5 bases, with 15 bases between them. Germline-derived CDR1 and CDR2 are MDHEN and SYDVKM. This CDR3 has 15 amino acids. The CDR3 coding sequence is TGTGCCAGCAGTTTATTGGGGGCGCGGCCGAACGAGCAGTACTTC. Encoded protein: CASSLLGARPNEQYF. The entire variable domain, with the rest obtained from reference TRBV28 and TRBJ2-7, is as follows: DVKVTQSSRYLVKRTGEKVFLECVQDMDHENMFWYRQDPGLGLRLIYFSYDVKMKEKGDIPEGYSVSREKKERFSLILESASTNQTSMYLCASSLLGARPNEQYFGPGTRLTVT.

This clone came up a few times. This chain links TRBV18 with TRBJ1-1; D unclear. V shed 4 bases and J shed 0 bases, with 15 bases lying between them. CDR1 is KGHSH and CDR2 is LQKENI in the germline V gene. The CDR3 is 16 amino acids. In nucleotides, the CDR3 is TGTGCCAGCTCACTGACCCAGGTTTCCATGAACACTGAAGCTTTCTTT. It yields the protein CASSLTQVSMNTEAFF. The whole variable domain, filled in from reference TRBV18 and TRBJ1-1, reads NAGVMQNPRHLVRRRGQEARLRCSPMKGHSHVYWYRQLPEEGLKFMVYLQKENIIDESGMPKERFSAEFPKEGPSILRIQQVVRGDSAAYFCASSLTQVSMNTEAFFGQGTRLTVV.

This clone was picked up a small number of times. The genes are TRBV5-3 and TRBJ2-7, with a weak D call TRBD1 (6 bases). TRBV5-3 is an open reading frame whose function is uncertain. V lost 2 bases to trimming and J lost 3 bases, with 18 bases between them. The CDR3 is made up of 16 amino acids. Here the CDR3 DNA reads TGTGCCAGAAGCTTTGATCTAACAGGGAAGGACTACGAGCAGTACTTC. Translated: CARSFDLTGKDYEQYF.

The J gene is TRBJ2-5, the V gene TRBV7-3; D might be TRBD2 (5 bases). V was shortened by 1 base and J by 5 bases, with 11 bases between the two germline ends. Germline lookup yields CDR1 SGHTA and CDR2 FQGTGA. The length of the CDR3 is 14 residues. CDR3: CASSLRRGSETQYF. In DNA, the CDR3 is TGTGCCAGCAGCTTAAGACGGGGTTCCGAGACCCAGTACTTC.

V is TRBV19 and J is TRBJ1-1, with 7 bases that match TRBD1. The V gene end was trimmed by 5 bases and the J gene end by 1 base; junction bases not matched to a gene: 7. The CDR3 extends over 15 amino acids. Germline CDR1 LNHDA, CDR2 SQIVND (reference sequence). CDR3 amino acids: CASSPWGQRNTEAFF. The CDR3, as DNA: TGTGCCAGTAGTCCGTGGGGACAGAGGAACACTGAAGCTTTCTTT.